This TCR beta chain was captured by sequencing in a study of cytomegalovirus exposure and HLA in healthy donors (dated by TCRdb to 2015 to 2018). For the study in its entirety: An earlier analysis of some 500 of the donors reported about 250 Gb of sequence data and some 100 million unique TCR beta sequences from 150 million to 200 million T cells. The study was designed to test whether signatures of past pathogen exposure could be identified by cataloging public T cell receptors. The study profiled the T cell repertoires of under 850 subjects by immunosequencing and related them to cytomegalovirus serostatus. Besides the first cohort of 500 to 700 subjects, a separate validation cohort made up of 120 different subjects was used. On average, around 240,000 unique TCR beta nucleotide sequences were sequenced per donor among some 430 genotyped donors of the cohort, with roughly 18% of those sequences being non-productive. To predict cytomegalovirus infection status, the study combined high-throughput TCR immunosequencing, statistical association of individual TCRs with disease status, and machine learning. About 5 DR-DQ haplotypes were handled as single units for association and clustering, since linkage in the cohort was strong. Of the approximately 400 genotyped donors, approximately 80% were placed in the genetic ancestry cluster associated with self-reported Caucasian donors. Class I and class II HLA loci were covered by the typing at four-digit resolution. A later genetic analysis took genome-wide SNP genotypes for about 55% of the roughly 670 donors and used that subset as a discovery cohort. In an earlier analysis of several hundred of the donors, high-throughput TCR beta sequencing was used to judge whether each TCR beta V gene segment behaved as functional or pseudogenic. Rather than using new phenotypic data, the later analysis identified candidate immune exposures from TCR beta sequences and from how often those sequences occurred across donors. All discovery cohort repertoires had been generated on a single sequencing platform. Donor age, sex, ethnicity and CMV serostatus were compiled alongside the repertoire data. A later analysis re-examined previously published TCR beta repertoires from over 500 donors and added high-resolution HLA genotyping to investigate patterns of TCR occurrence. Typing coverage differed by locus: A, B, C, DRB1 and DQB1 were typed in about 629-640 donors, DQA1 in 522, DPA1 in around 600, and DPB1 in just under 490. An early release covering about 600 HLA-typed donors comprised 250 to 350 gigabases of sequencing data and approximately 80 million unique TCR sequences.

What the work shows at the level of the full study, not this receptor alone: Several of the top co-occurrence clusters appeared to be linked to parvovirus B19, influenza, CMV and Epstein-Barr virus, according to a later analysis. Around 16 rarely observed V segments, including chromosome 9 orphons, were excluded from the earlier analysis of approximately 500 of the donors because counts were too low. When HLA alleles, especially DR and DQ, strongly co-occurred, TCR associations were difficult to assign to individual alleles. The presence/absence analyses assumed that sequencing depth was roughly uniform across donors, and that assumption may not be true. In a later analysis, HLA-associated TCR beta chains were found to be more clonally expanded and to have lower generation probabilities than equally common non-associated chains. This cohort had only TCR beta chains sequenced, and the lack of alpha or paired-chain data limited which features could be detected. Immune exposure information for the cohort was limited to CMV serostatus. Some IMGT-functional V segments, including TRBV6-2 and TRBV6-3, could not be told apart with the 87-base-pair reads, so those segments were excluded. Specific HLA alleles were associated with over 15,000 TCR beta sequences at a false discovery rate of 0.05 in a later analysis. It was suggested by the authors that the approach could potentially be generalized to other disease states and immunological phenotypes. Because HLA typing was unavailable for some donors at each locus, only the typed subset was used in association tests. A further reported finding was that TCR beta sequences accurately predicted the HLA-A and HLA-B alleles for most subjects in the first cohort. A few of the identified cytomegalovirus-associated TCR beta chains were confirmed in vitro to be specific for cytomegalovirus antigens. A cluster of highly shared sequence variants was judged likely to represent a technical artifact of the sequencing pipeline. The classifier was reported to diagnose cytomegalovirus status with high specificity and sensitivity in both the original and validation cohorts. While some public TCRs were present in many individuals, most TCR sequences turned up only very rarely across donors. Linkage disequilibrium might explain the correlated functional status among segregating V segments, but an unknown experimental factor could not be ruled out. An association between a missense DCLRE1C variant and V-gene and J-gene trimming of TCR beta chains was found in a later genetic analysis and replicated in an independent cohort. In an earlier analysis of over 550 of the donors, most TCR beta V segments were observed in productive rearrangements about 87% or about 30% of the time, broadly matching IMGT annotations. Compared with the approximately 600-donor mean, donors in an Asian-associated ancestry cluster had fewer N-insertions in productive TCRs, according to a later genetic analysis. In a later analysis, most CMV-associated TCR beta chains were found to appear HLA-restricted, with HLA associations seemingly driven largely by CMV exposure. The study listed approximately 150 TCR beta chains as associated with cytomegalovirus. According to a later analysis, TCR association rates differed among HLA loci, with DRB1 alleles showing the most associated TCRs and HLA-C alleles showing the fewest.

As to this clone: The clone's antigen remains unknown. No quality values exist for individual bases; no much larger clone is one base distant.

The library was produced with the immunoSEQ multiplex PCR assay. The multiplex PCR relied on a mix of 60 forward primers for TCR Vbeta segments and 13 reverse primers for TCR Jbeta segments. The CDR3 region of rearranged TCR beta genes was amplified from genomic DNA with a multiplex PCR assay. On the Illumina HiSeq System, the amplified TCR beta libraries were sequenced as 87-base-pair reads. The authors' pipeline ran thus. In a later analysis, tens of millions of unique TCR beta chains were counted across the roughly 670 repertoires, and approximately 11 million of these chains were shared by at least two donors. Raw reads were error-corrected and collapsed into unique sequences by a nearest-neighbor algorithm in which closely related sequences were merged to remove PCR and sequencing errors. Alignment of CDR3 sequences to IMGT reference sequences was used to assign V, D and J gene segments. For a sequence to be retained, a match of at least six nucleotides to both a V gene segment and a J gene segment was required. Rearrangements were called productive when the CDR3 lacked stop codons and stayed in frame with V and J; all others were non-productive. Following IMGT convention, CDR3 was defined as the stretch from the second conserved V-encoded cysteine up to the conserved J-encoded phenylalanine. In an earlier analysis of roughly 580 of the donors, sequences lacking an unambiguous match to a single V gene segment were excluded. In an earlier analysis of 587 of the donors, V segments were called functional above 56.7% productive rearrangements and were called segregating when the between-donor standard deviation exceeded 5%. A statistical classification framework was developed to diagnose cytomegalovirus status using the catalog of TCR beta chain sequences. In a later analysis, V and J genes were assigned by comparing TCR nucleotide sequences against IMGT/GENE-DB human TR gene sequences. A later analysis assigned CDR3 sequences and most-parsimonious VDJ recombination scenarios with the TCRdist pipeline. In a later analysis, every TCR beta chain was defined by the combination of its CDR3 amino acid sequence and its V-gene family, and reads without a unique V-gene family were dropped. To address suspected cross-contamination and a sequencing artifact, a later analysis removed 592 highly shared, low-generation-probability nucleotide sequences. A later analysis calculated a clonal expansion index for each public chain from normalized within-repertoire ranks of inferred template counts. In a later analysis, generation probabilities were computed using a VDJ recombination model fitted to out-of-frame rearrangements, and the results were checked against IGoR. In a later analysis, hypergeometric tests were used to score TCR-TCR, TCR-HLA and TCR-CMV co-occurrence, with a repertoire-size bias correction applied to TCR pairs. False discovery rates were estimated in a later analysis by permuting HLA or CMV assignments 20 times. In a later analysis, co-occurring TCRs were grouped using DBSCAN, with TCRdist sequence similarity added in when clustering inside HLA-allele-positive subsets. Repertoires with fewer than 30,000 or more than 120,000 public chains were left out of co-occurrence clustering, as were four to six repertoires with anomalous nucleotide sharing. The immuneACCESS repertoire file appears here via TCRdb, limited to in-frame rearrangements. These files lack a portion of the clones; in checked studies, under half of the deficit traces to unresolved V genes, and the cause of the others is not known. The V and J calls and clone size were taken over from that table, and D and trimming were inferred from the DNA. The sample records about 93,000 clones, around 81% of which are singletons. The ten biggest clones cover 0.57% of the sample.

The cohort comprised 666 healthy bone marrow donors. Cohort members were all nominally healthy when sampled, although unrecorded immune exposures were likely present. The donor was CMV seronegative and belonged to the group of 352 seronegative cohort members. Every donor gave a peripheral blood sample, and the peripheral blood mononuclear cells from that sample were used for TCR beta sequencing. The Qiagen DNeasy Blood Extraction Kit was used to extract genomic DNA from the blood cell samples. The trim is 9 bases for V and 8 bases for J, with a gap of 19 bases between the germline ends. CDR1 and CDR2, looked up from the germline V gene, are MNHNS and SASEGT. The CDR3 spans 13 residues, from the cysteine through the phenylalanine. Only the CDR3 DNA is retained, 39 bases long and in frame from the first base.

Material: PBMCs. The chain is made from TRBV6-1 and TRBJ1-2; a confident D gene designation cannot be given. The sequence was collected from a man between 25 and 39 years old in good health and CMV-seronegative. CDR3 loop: CASQAENGGGYTF. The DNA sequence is TGTGCCAGTCAAGCGGAGAATGGAGGGGGCTACACCTTC.